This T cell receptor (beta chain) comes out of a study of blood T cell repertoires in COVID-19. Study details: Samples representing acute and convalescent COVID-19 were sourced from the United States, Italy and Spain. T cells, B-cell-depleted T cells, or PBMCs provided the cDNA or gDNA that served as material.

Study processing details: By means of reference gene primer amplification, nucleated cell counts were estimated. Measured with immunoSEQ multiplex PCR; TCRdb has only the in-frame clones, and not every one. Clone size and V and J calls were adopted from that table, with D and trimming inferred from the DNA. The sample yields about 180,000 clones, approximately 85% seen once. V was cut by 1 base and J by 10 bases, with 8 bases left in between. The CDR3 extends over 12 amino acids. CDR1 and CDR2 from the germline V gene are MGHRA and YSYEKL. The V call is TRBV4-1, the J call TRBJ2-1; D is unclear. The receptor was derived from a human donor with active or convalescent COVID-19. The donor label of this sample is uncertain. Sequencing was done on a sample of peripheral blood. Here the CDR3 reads CASSQGALEQFF. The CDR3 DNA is TGCGCCAGCAGCCAAGGGGCGTTAGAGCAGTTCTTC.